This entry lists 12 T cell receptor beta chains sequenced from one sample in a study of blood T cell repertoires in COVID-19. Here immunoSEQ multiplex PCR was the method, and the copy in TCRdb shows in-frame clones only, minus some. The data show some 170,000 clones, with around 79% seen just once and 26% held by the top ten. Sequenced: peripheral blood. The receptors come from a woman in her 70s with acute or convalescent COVID-19.

This clone was seen a single time. This chain links TRBV4-2 with TRBJ2-3; TRBD2 agrees at 8 bases. CDR3 size: 16 residues. Germline V gene sequence: CDR1 LGHNA, CDR2 YNFKEQ. V lost 0 bases to trimming and J lost 4 bases; unmatched junction nucleotides: 6. Here the CDR3 reads CASSQEGTSSPDTQYF. Here the CDR3 DNA reads TGTGCCAGCAGCCAAGAGGGGACTAGTTCTCCAGATACGCAGTATTTT.

V usage is TRBV19 and J usage is TRBJ1-5; D is unresolved. V was cut by 7 bases and J by 2 bases, with 9 bases left in between. The CDR3 length is 13 residues. The V gene's germline CDR1 is LNHDA and CDR2 SQIVND (reference sequence). The CDR3 reads CASTEARNQPQHF. The CDR3, as DNA: TGTGCCAGTACAGAGGCTCGCAATCAGCCCCAGCATTTT.

The genes are TRBV19 and TRBJ2-1, with 8 nucleotides matching TRBD2. The CDR3 runs to 18 residues. V lost 1 base, J lost 6 bases, and 14 bases stayed unmatched. Germline V lookup: CDR1 LNHDA, CDR2 SQIVND (reference sequence). This CDR3 is CASSIAGGGTQHLNEQFF. In DNA form, the CDR3 reads TGTGCCAGTAGTATAGCGGGCGGGGGGACCCAACACCTCAATGAGCAGTTCTTC.

This clone was found a few times. The chain couples TRBV6-1 to TRBJ1-2; TRBD1 is a possible D gene (5 bases). CDR3 length: 14 amino acids. The germline V and J ends were trimmed by 2 bases and 6 bases, with 13 bases remaining between them. Germline values: CDR1 MNHNS, CDR2 SASEGT. The CDR3, as DNA: TGTGCCAGCAGTGAAAGGGGTAGACAGAATGGCTACACCTTC. It encodes CASSERGRQNGYTF.

The chain recombines TRBV6-1 with TRBJ1-5; unclear D gene. CDR1 is MNHNS and CDR2 is SASEGT in the germline V gene. The CDR3 spans 15 residues. Trimming removed 0 bases at V and 7 bases at J, with 13 bases between. DNA for the CDR3: TGTGCCAGCAGTGAAGCGCGGGGTTTTGGGCAGCCCCAGCATTTT. It translates to CASSEARGFGQPQHF.

V gene TRBV9 combines with J gene TRBJ2-3; tentative D call: TRBD2 (6 bases). V was trimmed by 7 bases and J by 0 bases, leaving 6 bases between them. The CDR3 is made up of 12 amino acids. Germline CDR1 is SGDLS and CDR2 is YYNGEE. This CDR3 reads CASGGSTDTQYF. The CDR3 coding sequence is TGTGCCAGCGGGGGGAGCACAGATACGCAGTATTTT.

The chain combines TRBV6-5 with TRBJ1-6, with TRBD1 identical over 8 bases. CDR1 and CDR2 (germline): MNHEY, SVGAGI. The CDR3 is 14 amino acids. J lost 10 bases, V lost 11 bases, and 13 bases had no gene match. The CDR3 loop is CAARTDRGGSPLHF. The CDR3 DNA reads TGTGCCGCTAGAACCGACAGGGGTGGCTCACCCCTCCACTTT.

The chain couples TRBV11-2 to TRBJ2-3, with D maybe TRBD2 (6 bases). CDR3 length equals 14 residues. Germline lookup yields CDR1 SGHAT and CDR2 FQNNGV. V was clipped by 3 bases and J by 5 bases, with 12 bases between them. Here the CDR3 DNA reads TGTGCCAGCAGCTTTAGGTCTAGCGAAGATACGCAGTATTTT. It specifies CASSFRSSEDTQYF.

As for this clone: No DNA is shown, since the ends of the CDR3 on it are uncertain; the CDR3 is the one TCRdb lists. The gene calls are TRBV21-1 and TRBJ2-5; whether TRBD1, the table's D call, matches the DNA was not checked. TRBV21-1 is a recognized pseudogene. The CDR3 numbers 19 amino acids, ends counted. The CDR3 is CASSFGPGTGWDGQETQYF.

The rearrangement uses TRBV5-1 and TRBJ1-1; possible D gene TRBD1, 6 bases. V was cut by 3 bases and J by 5 bases, with 11 bases left in between. The germline gives CDR1 SGHRS, CDR2 YFSETQ. The CDR3 runs to 13 residues. CDR3 DNA sequence: TGCGCCAGCAGCTCACAGGGTTTGACTGAAGCTTTCTTT. Protein: CASSSQGLTEAFF.

This sequence joins TRBV11-3 and TRBJ2-5; TRBD1 aligns across 8 bases. The CDR3 totals 15 residues. The trim removed 5 bases at V and 5 bases at J, leaving 10 bases unmatched. CDR1 SGHNT and CDR2 YENEEA come from the germline V gene. CDR3 region: CASSAGPGGRETQYF. The CDR3 DNA sequence: TGTGCCAGCAGCGCAGGGCCAGGGGGCAGGGAGACCCAGTACTTC.

The CDR3 DNA sequence: TGTGCCAGCAGCCCGATTACTACAGGGATCTACGAGCAGTACTTC. It encodes CASSPITTGIYEQYF. This rearrangement joins TRBV6-6 to TRBJ2-7, with D perhaps matching TRBD1 (6 bases). V was pared by 6 bases and J by 3 bases, with 18 bases between. This CDR3 is 15 amino acids long. From germline, CDR1 is MNHNY and CDR2 SVGAGI (reference sequence).